A single sample is the source of the 27 T cell receptor beta chains below, sequenced in a study of T cell responses to AZD1222 COVID-19 vaccine. Sequencing used immunoSEQ multiplex PCR; TCRdb keeps in-frame clones, though not all of them. The sample consists of under 200,000 clones, about 89% of them appearing once. The sample here was peripheral blood, taken on day 0 of AZD1222 vaccination. The receptors were sampled from an adult in good health.

The chain has TRBV7-9 and TRBJ2-2, with D hard to call. The CDR3 runs 16 residues. Trimming took 3 bases from V and 2 from J, leaving 13 bases between them. Germline CDR1 reads SEHNR; CDR2 reads FQNEAQ (reference sequence). CDR3 region: CASSFIVGVNTGELFF. Here the CDR3 DNA reads TGTGCCAGCAGCTTCATCGTTGGGGTCAACACCGGGGAGCTGTTTTTT.

V gene TRBV28 combines with J gene TRBJ1-3; D possibly corresponds to TRBD1 (5 bases). The CDR3 length is 14 residues. The ends were cut back, 10 bases at V and 0 bases at J, with 13 bases in the middle. Germline values: CDR1 MDHEN, CDR2 SYDVKM. The CDR3: CATGGVLSGNTIYF. CDR3 in DNA: TGTGCCACCGGGGGAGTTCTCTCTGGAAACACCATATATTTT.

The table lists this clone with a count of one. The genes are TRBV5-5 and TRBJ1-2; TRBD1 might be the D (5 bases). In germline, CDR1 is SGHKS, CDR2 YYEKEE (reference sequence). The CDR3 contains 13 residues. Trimming stripped 5 bases from V and 6 bases from J, with 14 bases between. The CDR3 region has the DNA TGTGCCAGCAGGCCCGGGACTCTCGATGGCTACACCTTC. Its protein product is CASRPGTLDGYTF.

This rearrangement joins TRBV2 to TRBJ1-1; D gene ambiguous. Germline assignment: CDR1 SNHLY and CDR2 FYNNEI. The ends were cut back, 3 bases at V and 0 bases at J, with 8 bases in the middle. CDR3 size: 14 residues. The CDR3 nucleotides read TGTGCCAGCAGTGATATAACCATGAACACTGAAGCTTTCTTT. It translates to CASSDITMNTEAFF.

This chain links TRBV30 with TRBJ1-3; weak D call: TRBD1 (5 bases). The CDR3 is 13 amino acids. V dropped 2 bases and J dropped 2 bases, with 7 bases sitting between them. Germline-derived CDR1 and CDR2 are GTSNPN and SVGIG (reference sequence). For the CDR3, the DNA is TGTGCCTGGAGTAAAGGGGCTGGAAACACCATATATTTT. Protein: CAWSKGAGNTIYF. Supplemented by reference TRBV30 and TRBJ1-3, the full variable domain reads SQTIHQWPATLVQPVGSPLSLECTVEGTSNPNLYWYRQAAGRGLQLLFYSVGIGQISSEVPQNLSASRPQDRQFILSSKKLLLSDSGFYLCAWSKGAGNTIYFGEGSWLTVV.

The rearrangement uses TRBV9 and TRBJ1-6, with a weak D call TRBD1 (5 bases). The CDR3 contains 16 residues. The V end was cut by 2 bases, the J end by 8 bases, with 17 bases between. Germline V lookup: CDR1 SGDLS, CDR2 YYNGEE. CDR3 nucleotide sequence: TGTGCCAGCAGCGTCCTCGGGGGTGCGGGAGATTCACCCCTCCACTTT. Its translation is CASSVLGGAGDSPLHF.

V gene TRBV19 combines with J gene TRBJ1-2; D unresolved. The CDR3 runs to 17 residues. Trimming removed 0 bases from V and 2 bases from J, with 16 bases in between. The V gene's germline CDR1 is LNHDA and CDR2 SQIVND (reference sequence). CDR3 sequence: CASSIDLPGVQNYGYTF. CDR3 sequence (DNA): TGTGCCAGTAGTATAGATCTTCCCGGAGTACAGAACTATGGCTACACCTTC.

This rearrangement joins TRBV30 to TRBJ1-2; 7 bases agree with TRBD1. Trimming at V came to 3 bases and at J to 0 bases, leaving 10 bases not matched to a gene. The germline V gene encodes CDR1 GTSNPN and CDR2 SVGIG (reference sequence). This CDR3 contains 16 residues. The CDR3 DNA follows: TGTGCCTGGAGCCCACCGGGACAGCATACTAACTATGGCTACACCTTC. Translated, it gives CAWSPPGQHTNYGYTF.

CDR3 bases: TGTGCCAGCAGCCTAAGGTACCGGGACAGCTACGAGCAGTACTTC. Protein product: CASSLRYRDSYEQYF. This chain joins TRBV7-2 and TRBJ2-7, with TRBD1 identical over 7 bases. Trimming took 5 bases from V and 3 from J; bases not matched to a gene: 10. CDR3 length: 15 residues. Germline V gene data show CDR1 as SGHTA and CDR2 as FQGNSA.

This chain links TRBV4-1 with TRBJ2-7; 7 bases map to TRBD2. Germline-derived CDR1 and CDR2 are MGHRA and YSYEKL. CDR3 length: 12 residues. After removal of 5 bases from V and 9 bases from J, the junction contained 7 bases not matched to a gene. CDR3 residues: CASSGLGLWQYF. The CDR3 DNA is TGCGCCAGCAGCGGACTAGGTTTATGGCAGTACTTC.

The V and J genes are TRBV7-8 and TRBJ1-1, with D possibly TRBD1 on 5 matching bases. From germline, CDR1 is SGHVS and CDR2 FQNEAQ. CDR3 size: 15 residues. The V gene lost 5 bases and the J gene lost 6 bases, with 19 bases spanning the gap. CDR3 in amino acids: CASSRDSGGGAEAFF. The CDR3 DNA reads TGTGCCAGCAGCCGAGATTCCGGGGGGGGAGCTGAAGCTTTCTTT.

The chain carries TRBV5-1 and TRBJ1-4; D is unresolved. Trimming took off 1 base at V and 1 base at J, with 11 bases between the two ends. Germline CDR1 and CDR2: SGHRS and YFSETQ. The CDR3 loop spans 16 amino acids. CDR3 nucleotide sequence: TGCGCCAGCAGCTTGTTGGGAATCTTAACTAATGAAAAACTGTTTTTT. This gives the protein CASSLLGILTNEKLFF.

The chain is built from TRBV10-2 and TRBJ1-5; D remains unclear. The CDR3 loop spans 12 amino acids. Germline V gene data show CDR1 as WSHSY and CDR2 as SAAADI. The V gene lost 3 bases and the J gene lost 11 bases, with 11 bases spanning the gap. Written as DNA, the CDR3 is TGCGCCAGCAGTGACCAGCCCTGGGCCCAGCATTTT. It translates to CASSDQPWAQHF.

The chain has TRBV28 and TRBJ1-1; tentatively, D is TRBD1 (5 bases). CDR3 length: 14 amino acids. Germline values: CDR1 MDHEN, CDR2 SYDVKM. Between the trimmed V and J ends, which lost 3 bases and 1 base, there was a span of 9 bases. CDR3 protein: CASSLAGSNTEAFF. In DNA, the CDR3 is TGTGCCAGCAGTTTGGCAGGGTCGAACACTGAAGCTTTCTTT.

The chain is built from TRBV10-2 and TRBJ1-4; 7 bases match TRBD1. This CDR3 region has 15 residues. Germline CDR1 is WSHSY and CDR2 is SAAADI. V dropped 4 bases and J dropped 8; count of bases not matched to a gene: 10. Here the CDR3 DNA reads TGCGCCAGCAGTGGAGCGACAGGGAGGGGGGAAAAACTGTTTTTT. Its protein product is CASSGATGRGEKLFF.

The chain employs TRBV7-6 and TRBJ1-6; 9 positions agree with TRBD1. This CDR3 has 17 amino acids. Looked up from germline, CDR1 is SGHVS and CDR2 is FNYEAQ. Losses at the gene ends were 5 bases for V and 0 bases for J; bases not matched to a gene: 5. CDR3 sequence (DNA): TGTGCCAGCAGCCAACAGGGGGCTAGCTCCTATAATTCACCCCTCCACTTT. The encoded protein is CASSQQGASSYNSPLHF.

This chain links TRBV7-3 with TRBJ2-1; 12 bases are shared with TRBD2. The length of the CDR3 is 15 residues. The V and J ends lost 5 bases and 4 bases, in that order; junction bases with no gene match: 3. Germline V lookup: CDR1 SGHTA, CDR2 FQGTGA. Here the CDR3 reads CASSLGTSGYNEQFF. As DNA, the CDR3 is TGTGCCAGCAGCCTAGGGACTAGCGGGTACAATGAGCAGTTCTTC.

The V and J genes are TRBV20-1 and TRBJ2-7; D uncertain. Germline V gene lookup returns CDR1 DFQATT and CDR2 SNEGSKA (reference sequence). Trimming stripped 5 bases from V and 3 bases from J, with 8 bases between. The CDR3 contains 11 residues. CDR3 in amino acids: CSAQDGYEQYF. In DNA, the CDR3 is TGCAGTGCTCAAGACGGCTACGAGCAGTACTTC.

The V and J genes are TRBV4-3 and TRBJ1-1, with 8 bases aligning to TRBD1. CDR3 length: 15 amino acids. V was clipped by 3 bases and J by 5 bases; unmatched bases: 8. Germline lookup yields CDR1 LGHNA and CDR2 YSLEER. CDR3 amino acids: CASSHVRGPWTEAFF. As DNA, the CDR3 is TGCGCCAGCAGCCACGTCAGGGGGCCCTGGACTGAAGCTTTCTTT.

Of note for this clone: One junction end disagrees with the germline gene, perhaps due to a read error. The chain combines TRBV11-2 with TRBJ2-3, with 7 bases fitting TRBD1. CDR1 and CDR2 from the germline V gene are SGHAT and FQNNGV. CDR3 length: 19 amino acids. The CDR3 DNA reads TGTGCCAGCAGCCCCAATCTGGAGAGTAGACTCACGAGGACAGGTACGCAGTATTTT. Protein product: CASSPNLESRLTRTGTQYF. Filled out from reference TRBV11-2 and TRBJ2-3, the complete variable domain reads EAGVAQSPRYKIIEKRQSVAFWCNPISGHATLYWYQQILGQGPKLLIQFQNNGVVDDSQLPKDRFSAERLKGVDSTLKIQPAKLEDSAVYLCASSPNLESRLTRTGTQYFGPGTRLTVL.

This sequence joins TRBV10-3 and TRBJ1-1, with no clear D. V was cut by 0 bases and J by 2 bases, with 13 bases left in between. The germline V gene encodes CDR1 ENHRY and CDR2 SYGVKD. The CDR3 length is 16 residues. CDR3 in DNA: TGTGCCATCAGTGAGTCGATTAGTAGAGATAACACTGAAGCTTTCTTT. Its protein is CAISESISRDNTEAFF.

This CDR3 is CASSLFGGETQYF. The CDR3 region has the DNA TGTGCCAGCAGTTTATTTGGGGGAGAGACCCAGTACTTC. The chain links TRBV28 to TRBJ2-5; D could derive from TRBD1 or TRBD2 (5 bases each). The germline V and J ends were trimmed by 1 base and 4 bases, with 7 bases remaining between them. The CDR3 spans 13 residues. The germline V gene has CDR1 MDHEN and CDR2 SYDVKM. Full variable domain (remainder filled in from reference TRBV28 and TRBJ2-5): DVKVTQSSRYLVKRTGEKVFLECVQDMDHENMFWYRQDPGLGLRLIYFSYDVKMKEKGDIPEGYSVSREKKERFSLILESASTNQTSMYLCASSLFGGETQYFGPGTRLLVL.

The V call is TRBV4-1, the J call TRBJ2-5; D unclear. Germline lookup yields CDR1 MGHRA and CDR2 YSYEKL. The CDR3 covers 14 residues. V lost 1 base and J lost 5, with 11 bases in between. CDR3 bases: TGCGCCAGCAGCCAAGTTCAGTACCGGGAGACCCAGTACTTC. This gives the protein CASSQVQYRETQYF.

This chain connects TRBV3-1 (or the pseudogene TRBV3-2) to TRBJ1-1; D is uncertain. The length of the CDR3 is 14 residues. CDR1 and CDR2 from the germline V gene are LGHDT and YNNKEL (reference sequence). Trimming removed 0 bases from V and 7 bases from J, with 12 bases in between. The DNA of the CDR3 is TGTGCCAGCAGCCAAGAGGAAGGCATCTATGAAGCTTTCTTT. This sequence encodes CASSQEEGIYEAFF.

The sample holds a few counts of this clone. The rearrangement uses TRBV19 and TRBJ1-1, with D hard to call. V shed 1 base and J shed 0 bases, with 12 bases lying between them. Germline V lookup: CDR1 LNHDA, CDR2 SQIVND (reference sequence). This CDR3 contains 16 residues. CDR3 region: CASSIVSAGMNTEAFF. The DNA of the CDR3 is TGTGCCAGTAGTATAGTCAGTGCGGGAATGAACACTGAAGCTTTCTTT.

The chain has TRBV7-2 and TRBJ2-1, with TRBD1 identical over 9 bases. The J segment lost 2 bases and the V segment lost 5 bases, leaving 4 bases of the junction unmatched. Germline values: CDR1 SGHTA, CDR2 FQGNSA. The CDR3 length is 15 residues. The CDR3 protein is CASSIGQGTYNEQFF. In nucleotides, the CDR3 is TGTGCCAGCAGCATAGGACAGGGGACCTACAATGAGCAGTTCTTC.

This sequence joins TRBV28 and TRBJ1-3; perhaps TRBD1 as D (5 bases). With 3 bases removed from V and 2 bases from J, the gap between germline ends came to 8 bases. Germline loops: CDR1 MDHEN, CDR2 SYDVKM. CDR3 length: 14 amino acids. CDR3 region: CASSFRGAGNTIYF. In nucleotides, the CDR3 is TGTGCCAGCAGTTTCAGAGGGGCTGGAAACACCATATATTTT.